One sample yielded the 23 T cell receptor beta chains listed below, sequenced in a study of blood T cell repertoires in COVID-19. Produced via immunoSEQ multiplex PCR; TCRdb's table is partial and in-frame only. The table has under 350,000 clones, 80% to 90% seen once. Material for sequencing was peripheral blood. These receptors came from a woman between 70 and 85 years old with acute or convalescent COVID-19.

The V gene is TRBV29-1, the J gene TRBJ1-3; a weak D match, TRBD1 (5 bases). The CDR3 is 12 amino acids. Germline lookup yields CDR1 SQVTM and CDR2 ANQGSEA. The germline V and J ends were trimmed by 7 bases and 1 base, with 8 bases remaining between them. CDR3 region: CSAGGSGNTIYF. The CDR3 nucleotides read TGCAGCGCCGGGGGGTCTGGAAACACCATATATTTT.

The chain couples TRBV5-4 to TRBJ2-1, with D possibly being TRBD2 (6 bases). The length of the CDR3 is 15 residues. Trimming removed 4 bases at V and 4 bases at J, with 15 bases between. Germline loops: CDR1 SGHNT, CDR2 YYREEE (reference sequence). The CDR3, as DNA: TGTGCCAGCAGCATACGGGGGAACCGTTACAATGAGCAGTTCTTC. It yields the protein CASSIRGNRYNEQFF.

V is TRBV9 and J is TRBJ2-6; D remains ambiguous. CDR3 length: 17 amino acids. V was clipped by 4 bases and J by 0 bases, with 14 bases between them. In germline, CDR1 is SGDLS, CDR2 YYNGEE. DNA of the CDR3: TGTGCCAGCAGCCCCCCGGTTAAATCCTCTGGGGCCAACGTCCTGACTTTC. Translated: CASSPPVKSSGANVLTF.

V is TRBV9 and J is TRBJ1-6; D call uncertain. Trimming stripped 3 bases from V and 4 bases from J, with 20 bases between. The germline CDR1 and CDR2 sequences are SGDLS and YYNGEE. There are 18 residues in the CDR3. Written as DNA, the CDR3 is TGTGCCAGCAGCGCCCCGGAGGACCCTTTCGGGTATAATTCACCCCTCCACTTT. This sequence encodes CASSAPEDPFGYNSPLHF.

J is TRBJ2-1 and V is TRBV29-1; the D gene is possibly TRBD1 (5 bases). The CDR3 contains 11 residues. Germline CDR1 is SQVTM and CDR2 is ANQGSEA. CDR3 in DNA: TGCAGTGGGGCAGGCGTGGGCGAGCAGTTCTTC. Its protein product is CSGAGVGEQFF.

The gene calls are TRBV5-1 and TRBJ1-1, with 12 positions matching TRBD1. CDR3 length equals 16 residues. Per the germline V gene, CDR1 is SGHRS and CDR2 is YFSETQ. The V and J ends lost 4 bases and 2 bases, in that order; junction bases with no gene match: 6. The CDR3 loop is CASSEGQGAYNTEAFF. CDR3 sequence (DNA): TGCGCCAGCAGCGAGGGACAGGGGGCGTATAACACTGAAGCTTTCTTT. The complete variable domain, with remaining parts taken from reference TRBV5-1 and TRBJ1-1, reads KAGVTQTPRYLIKTRGQQVTLSCSPISGHRSVSWYQQTPGQGLQFLFEYFSETQRNKGNFPGRFSGRQFSNSRSEMNVSTLELGDSALYLCASSEGQGAYNTEAFFGQGTRLTVV.

The gene calls are TRBV2 and TRBJ1-2, with unresolved D. From germline, CDR1 is SNHLY and CDR2 FYNNEI. V was shortened by 7 bases and J by 5 bases, with 11 bases between the two germline ends. The CDR3 runs 12 residues. The CDR3 region is CASTGGGYGYTF. In DNA form, the CDR3 reads TGTGCCAGCACCGGAGGAGGGTATGGCTACACCTTC.

V gene TRBV11-2 combines with J gene TRBJ1-2, with D maybe TRBD1 (6 bases). V was trimmed by 1 base and J by 2 bases, leaving 11 bases between them. The CDR3 sequence is 15 residues long. Germline V gene data show CDR1 as SGHAT and CDR2 as FQNNGV. The DNA of the CDR3 is TGTGCCAGCAGCTTAGGGTCCACAGGGAACTATGGCTACACCTTC. It codes for CASSLGSTGNYGYTF.

The chain recombines TRBV10-3 with TRBJ1-2; TRBD1 might be the D (6 bases). Germline-derived CDR1 and CDR2 are ENHRY and SYGVKD. V lost 11 bases and J 2 bases, leaving 15 bases between the germline ends. This CDR3 comprises 13 residues. The CDR3 nucleotides read TGTGCCGCCCACAGGGAGGGGAACTATGGCTACACCTTC. Its protein product is CAAHREGNYGYTF.

V usage is TRBV6-6 and J usage is TRBJ1-2; 8 bases match TRBD1. The V gene end was trimmed by 6 bases and the J gene end by 9 bases; junction bases not matched to a gene: 9. Germline V lookup: CDR1 MNHNY, CDR2 SVGAGI (reference sequence). This CDR3 contains 13 residues. CDR3 region: CASSRDRGSSYTF. Here the CDR3 DNA reads TGTGCCAGCAGCCGAGACAGGGGAAGTAGCTACACCTTC.

The chain employs TRBV19 and TRBJ2-1, with 10 nucleotides matching TRBD2. From germline, CDR1 is LNHDA and CDR2 SQIVND (reference sequence). Trimming at V came to 7 bases and at J to 7 bases, leaving 13 bases not matched to a gene. This CDR3 spans 16 amino acids. The CDR3 region is CASTRGLAGGLNEQFF. CDR3 coding DNA: TGTGCCAGTACTCGGGGGTTAGCGGGGGGCCTAAATGAGCAGTTCTTC.

V and J are TRBV21-1 and TRBJ1-5. TRBV21-1 counts as a pseudogene. CDR3 length: 13 amino acids. The CDR3 DNA sequence: TGTGCCAGCAGGGGGGGTAGCAATCAGCCCCAGCATTTT. It specifies CASRGGSNQPQHF.

Here the CDR3 reads CASSLRGLAGTQETQYF. CDR3 nucleotide sequence: TGCGCCAGCAGCTTACGTGGGCTAGCGGGTACCCAAGAGACCCAGTACTTC. This chain uses TRBV5-1 with TRBJ2-5, with 8 bases aligning to TRBD2. J was trimmed by 1 base and V by 2 bases; bases with no gene match: 10. Per the germline V gene, CDR1 is SGHRS and CDR2 is YFSETQ. This CDR3 has 17 amino acids. The full variable domain, completed using reference TRBV5-1 and TRBJ2-5, is KAGVTQTPRYLIKTRGQQVTLSCSPISGHRSVSWYQQTPGQGLQFLFEYFSETQRNKGNFPGRFSGRQFSNSRSEMNVSTLELGDSALYLCASSLRGLAGTQETQYFGPGTRLLVL.

This clone appeared a single time. The chain is built from TRBV7-9 and TRBJ1-1; D is unclear. V was trimmed by 5 bases and J by 11 bases, leaving 21 bases between them. The germline V gene encodes CDR1 SEHNR and CDR2 FQNEAQ (reference sequence). This CDR3 is 14 amino acids long. The CDR3 nucleotides are TGTGCCAGCAGCGTATCCGGTTCGGGGTTTGAGGCTTTCTTT. Protein: CASSVSGSGFEAFF.

The V and J genes are TRBV4-1 and TRBJ1-2; TRBD1 aligns across 10 bases. Unmatched junction bases numbered 7, after V lost 3 bases and J lost 6 bases. The germline gives CDR1 MGHRA, CDR2 YSYEKL. The CDR3 contains 15 residues. The CDR3 nucleotides read TGCGCCAGCAGCCATCCGGGACAGGGGACCAATGGCTACACCTTC. Residues: CASSHPGQGTNGYTF.

V is TRBV5-1 and J is TRBJ2-2; no clear D. Trimming cost V 2 bases and J 8 bases, with 13 bases left between them. The CDR3 runs 14 residues. Looked up from germline, CDR1 is SGHRS and CDR2 is YFSETQ. CDR3 bases: TGCGCCAGCAGCTTTAGTTCAGGCGCGGGGGAGCTGTTTTTT. It specifies CASSFSSGAGELFF.

The chain has TRBV5-4 and TRBJ2-7; 11 nucleotides agree with TRBD2. With V trimmed by 4 bases and J by 3 bases, 6 bases remained unmatched. Germline V gene sequence: CDR1 SGHNT, CDR2 YYREEE (reference sequence). The CDR3 runs to 15 residues. CDR3 sequence: CASSIRLAGIYEQYF. The CDR3 DNA follows: TGTGCCAGCAGCATCCGACTAGCGGGGATCTACGAGCAGTACTTC. Looking up the rest from reference TRBV5-4 and TRBJ2-7 gives the full variable domain: ETGVTQSPTHLIKTRGQQVTLRCSSQSGHNTVSWYQQALGQGPQFIFQYYREEENGRGNFPPRFSGLQFPNYSSELNVNALELDDSALYLCASSIRLAGIYEQYFGPGTRLTVT.

The V call is TRBV6-6, the J call TRBJ1-4, with TRBD1 matching 12 bases. This CDR3 region has 15 residues. Germline values: CDR1 MNHNY, CDR2 SVGAGI (reference sequence). After removal of 6 bases from V and 4 bases from J, the junction contained 3 bases not matched to a gene. CDR3 protein: CASRGQGAGNEKLFF. The CDR3 nucleotides are TGTGCCAGCAGGGGACAGGGGGCAGGTAATGAAAAACTGTTTTTT.

This chain links TRBV4-2 with TRBJ1-2, with 8 bases identical to TRBD1. The junction had 6 bases not matched to a gene; V was cut back by 1 base and J by 5 bases. Germline lookup yields CDR1 LGHNA and CDR2 YNFKEQ. This CDR3 has 15 residues. CDR3 in amino acids: CASSQVNRGAYGYTF. CDR3 DNA sequence: TGTGCCAGCAGCCAAGTTAACAGGGGGGCTTATGGCTACACCTTC.

This CDR3 is CASSIMAGGRNEQFF. The CDR3 DNA follows: TGTGCCAGTAGTATCATGGCGGGGGGGAGGAATGAGCAGTTCTTC. The chain has TRBV19 and TRBJ2-1, with TRBD2 matching over 9 bases. This CDR3 is 15 amino acids long. The germline gives CDR1 LNHDA, CDR2 SQIVND (reference sequence). Germline trimming cut 3 bases from V and 7 bases from J; bases unmatched to any gene: 7. Combining the CDR3 with reference TRBV19 and TRBJ2-1 gives the whole variable domain DGGITQSPKYLFRKEGQNVTLSCEQNLNHDAMYWYRQDPGQGLRLIYYSQIVNDFQKGDIAEGYSVSREKKESFPLTVTSAQKNPTAFYLCASSIMAGGRNEQFFGPGTRLTVL.

The rearrangement uses TRBV11-3 and TRBJ2-2; 9 bases map to TRBD1. This CDR3 has 16 residues. The junction had 6 bases not matched to a gene; V was cut back by 5 bases and J by 2 bases. CDR1 and CDR2 (germline): SGHNT, YENEEA. The CDR3 loop reads CASSSRTGANTGELFF. The CDR3 coding sequence is TGTGCCAGCAGCAGTCGGACAGGGGCTAACACCGGGGAGCTGTTTTTT.

This CDR3 reads CASTNPRGRFYGDTEAFF. The DNA of the CDR3 is TGTGCCAGCACCAACCCCCGCGGAAGATTTTACGGGGACACTGAAGCTTTCTTT. The genes are TRBV2 and TRBJ1-1; D is uncertain. The CDR3 covers 18 residues. Germline V CDR1 and CDR2: SNHLY, FYNNEI. Trimming removed 7 bases from V and 3 bases from J, with 27 bases in between.

This clone was recorded once. J is TRBJ1-2 and V is TRBV2; tentative D call: TRBD1 (6 bases). In germline, CDR1 is SNHLY, CDR2 FYNNEI. Trimming cost V 2 bases and J 8 bases, with 15 bases left between them. This CDR3 is 14 amino acids long. CDR3: CASSEWAGVGGYTF. CDR3 DNA: TGTGCCAGCAGTGAATGGGCAGGGGTCGGCGGCTACACCTTC.